This T cell receptor (beta chain) was sequenced during a study of blood T cells in healthy people across ages. A sample-barcoded 5' primer and a J-beta primer mix were used in a second PCR of roughly 6 to 12 cycles. TCRdb fed the 5' RACE reads into MiXCR, producing one record per CDR3 protein. The sample has fewer than 950,000 distinct CDR3 sequences, 53% seen once. Overall study findings and caveats: Whereas aged donors had fewer naive CD4+ cells, long-lived donors had more of them and higher diversity. Strong correlation linked observed beta diversity and percent naive T cells.

Remarks on this clonotype: What it binds is not known.

V was pared by 5 bases and J by 9 bases, with 15 bases of the junction left unmatched. Germline V gene sequence: CDR1 SEHNR, CDR2 FQNEAQ (reference sequence). The CDR3 contains 17 residues. The sequence derives from a man older than 75 in good health. Sequencing was performed on blood. This rearrangement joins TRBV7-9 to TRBJ2-1; 11 bases fit TRBD2. Here the CDR3 reads CASSLRGRTSGSVEQFF. The CDR3 DNA reads as TGTGCCAGCAGCCTACGCGGGAGAACTAGCGGGAGTGTTGAGCAGTTCTTC.